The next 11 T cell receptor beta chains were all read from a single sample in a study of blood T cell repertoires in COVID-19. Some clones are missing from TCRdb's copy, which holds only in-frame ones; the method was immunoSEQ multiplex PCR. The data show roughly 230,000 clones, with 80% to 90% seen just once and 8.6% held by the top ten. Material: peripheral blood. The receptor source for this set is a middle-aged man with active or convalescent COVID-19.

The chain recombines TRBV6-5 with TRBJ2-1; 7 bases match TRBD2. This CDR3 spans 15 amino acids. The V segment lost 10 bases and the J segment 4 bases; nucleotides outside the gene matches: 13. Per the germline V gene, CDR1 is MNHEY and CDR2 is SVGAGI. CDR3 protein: CATDNLAGEYNEQFF. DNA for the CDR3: TGTGCCACCGATAACTTAGCGGGTGAGTACAATGAGCAGTTCTTC.

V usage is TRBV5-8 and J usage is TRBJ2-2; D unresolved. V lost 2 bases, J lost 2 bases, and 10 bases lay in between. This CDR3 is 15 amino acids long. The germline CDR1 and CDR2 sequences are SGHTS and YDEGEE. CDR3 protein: CASSLATANTGELFF. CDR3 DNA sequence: TGTGCCAGCAGCTTAGCAACAGCCAACACCGGGGAGCTGTTTTTT. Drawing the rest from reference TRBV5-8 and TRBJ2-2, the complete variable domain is EAGVTQSPTHLIKTRGQQATLRCSPISGHTSVYWYQQALGLGLQFLLWYDEGEERNRGNFPPRFSGRQFPNYSSELNVNALELEDSALYLCASSLATANTGELFFGEGSRLTVL.

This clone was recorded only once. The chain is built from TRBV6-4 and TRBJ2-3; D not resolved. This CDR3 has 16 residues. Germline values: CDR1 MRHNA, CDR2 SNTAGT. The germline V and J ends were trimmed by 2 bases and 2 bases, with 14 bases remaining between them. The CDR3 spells CASSDGEASNTDTQYF. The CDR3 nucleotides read TGTGCCAGCAGTGACGGTGAAGCATCAAACACAGATACGCAGTATTTT.

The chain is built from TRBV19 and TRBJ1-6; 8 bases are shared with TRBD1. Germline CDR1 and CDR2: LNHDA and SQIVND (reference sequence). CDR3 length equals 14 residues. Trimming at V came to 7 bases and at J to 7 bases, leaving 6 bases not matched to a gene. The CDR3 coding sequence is TGTGCCAGTAAGACAGGGACAGGAAATTCACCCCTCCACTTT. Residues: CASKTGTGNSPLHF.

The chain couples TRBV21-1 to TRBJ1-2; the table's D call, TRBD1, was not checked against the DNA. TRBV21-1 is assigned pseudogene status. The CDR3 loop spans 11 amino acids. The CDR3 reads CASSLQGCYTF. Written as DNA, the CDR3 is TGTGCCAGCAGCCTTCAGGGATGTTACACCTTC.

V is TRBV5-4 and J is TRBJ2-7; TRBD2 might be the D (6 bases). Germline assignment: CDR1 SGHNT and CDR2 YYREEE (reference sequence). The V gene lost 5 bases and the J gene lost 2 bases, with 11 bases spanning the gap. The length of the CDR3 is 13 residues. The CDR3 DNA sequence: TGTGCCAGCAGTAGCGGTCCCGCCTACGAGCAGTACTTC. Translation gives CASSSGPAYEQYF.

The CDR3 region is CASSSQGYEQYF. The CDR3 bases are TGTGCCAGCTCGTCCCAGGGGTACGAGCAGTACTTC. The V call is TRBV18, the J call TRBJ2-7; perhaps TRBD1 as D (6 bases). CDR1 KGHSH and CDR2 LQKENI come from the germline V gene. The ends were cut back, 6 bases at V and 4 bases at J, with 10 bases in the middle. The CDR3 runs 12 residues.

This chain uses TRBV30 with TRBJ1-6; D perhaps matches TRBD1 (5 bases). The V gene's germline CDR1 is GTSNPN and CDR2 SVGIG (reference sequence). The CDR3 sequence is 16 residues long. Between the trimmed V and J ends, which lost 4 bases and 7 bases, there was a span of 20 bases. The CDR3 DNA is TGTGCCTGGACAGATGTGCAATTCGGGGGAAATTCACCCCTCCACTTT. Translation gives CAWTDVQFGGNSPLHF.

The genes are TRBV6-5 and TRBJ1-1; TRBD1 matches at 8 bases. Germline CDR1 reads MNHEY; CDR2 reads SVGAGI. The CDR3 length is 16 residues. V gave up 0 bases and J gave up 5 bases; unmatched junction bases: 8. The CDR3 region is CASSYSSTGGGTEAFF. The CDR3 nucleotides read TGTGCCAGCAGTTACTCATCCACAGGGGGAGGGACTGAAGCTTTCTTT.

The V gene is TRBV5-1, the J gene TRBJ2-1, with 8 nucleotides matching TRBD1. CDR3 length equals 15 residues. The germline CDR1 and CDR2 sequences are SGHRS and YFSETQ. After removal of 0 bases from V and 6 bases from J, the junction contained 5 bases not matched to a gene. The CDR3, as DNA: TGCGCCAGCAGCTTGGTGGGACAGGCGATCAATGAGCAGTTCTTC. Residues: CASSLVGQAINEQFF.

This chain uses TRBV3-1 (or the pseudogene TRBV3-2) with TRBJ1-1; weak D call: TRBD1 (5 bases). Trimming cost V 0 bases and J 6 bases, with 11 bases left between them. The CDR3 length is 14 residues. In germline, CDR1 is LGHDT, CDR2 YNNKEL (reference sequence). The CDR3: CASSQDRRAPEAFF. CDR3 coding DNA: TGTGCCAGCAGCCAAGACCGCAGGGCCCCTGAAGCTTTCTTT.